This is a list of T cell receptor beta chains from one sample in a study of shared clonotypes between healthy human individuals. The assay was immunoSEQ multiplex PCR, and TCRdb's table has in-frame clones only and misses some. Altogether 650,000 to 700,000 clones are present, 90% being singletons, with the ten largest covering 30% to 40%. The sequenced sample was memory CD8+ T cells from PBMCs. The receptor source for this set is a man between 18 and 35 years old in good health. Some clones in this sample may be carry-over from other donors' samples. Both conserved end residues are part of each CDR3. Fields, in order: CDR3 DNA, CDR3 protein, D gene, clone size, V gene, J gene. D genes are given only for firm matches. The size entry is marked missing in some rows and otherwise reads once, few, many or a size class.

CDR3 DNA: TGTGCCAGCAGCCTGGGGACCGGGACCGACGAAATCTCCTACGAGCAGTACTTC
CDR3 protein: CASSLGTGTDEISYEQYF
D gene: -
clone size: once
V gene: TRBV7-6
J gene: TRBJ2-7

CDR3 DNA: TGTGCCATCAGTGAGTCAGGGGTGGGCGAAGCTTTCTTT
CDR3 protein: CAISESGVGEAFF
D gene: -
clone size: -
V gene: TRBV10-3
J gene: TRBJ1-1

CDR3 DNA: TGTGCCAGCACCCCTAGTGGTGCTTGGATCAATGAGCAGTTCTTC
CDR3 protein: CASTPSGAWINEQFF
D gene: -
clone size: once
V gene: TRBV7-9
J gene: TRBJ2-1

CDR3 DNA: TGTGCTAGTGCCGGGGGGGGTGTTGAGACCCAGTACTTC
CDR3 protein: CASAGGGVETQYF
D gene: TRBD2
clone size: few
V gene: TRBV12-5
J gene: TRBJ2-5

CDR3 DNA: TGTGCCAGTAGTATCGGGGGCAGAGGATCCTATAGCAATCAGCCCCAGCATTTT
CDR3 protein: CASSIGGRGSYSNQPQHF
D gene: -
clone size: -
V gene: TRBV19
J gene: TRBJ1-5

CDR3 DNA: TGCGCCAGCAGTCAATCCCGCGGGAGCTCCTACGAGCAGTACTTC
CDR3 protein: CASSQSRGSSYEQYF
D gene: TRBD2
clone size: -
V gene: TRBV23-1
J gene: TRBJ2-7

CDR3 DNA: TGTGCCAGCAGCGTAGGACAGCACCAAGAGACCCAGTACTTC
CDR3 protein: CASSVGQHQETQYF
D gene: -
clone size: -
V gene: TRBV9
J gene: TRBJ2-5

CDR3 DNA: TGTGCCAGCAGCTGGGCAGGGGATGGTGAAGCTTTCTTT
CDR3 protein: CASSWAGDGEAFF
D gene: -
clone size: few
V gene: TRBV7-9
J gene: TRBJ1-1

CDR3 DNA: TGTGCCAGCAGCGTAGAAGGACAGGGTAATGGCTACACCTTC
CDR3 protein: CASSVEGQGNGYTF
D gene: TRBD1
clone size: -
V gene: TRBV9
J gene: TRBJ1-2

CDR3 DNA: TGTGCCTGGAGCCCCACCCCCCCGACCGCAACGCGGCAGCCCCAGCATTTT
CDR3 protein: CAWSPTPPTATRQPQHF
D gene: -
clone size: -
V gene: TRBV30
J gene: TRBJ1-5

CDR3 DNA: TGTGCCACCAGCAGAGAGCGTTCCTACGAGCAGTACTTC
CDR3 protein: CATSRERSYEQYF
D gene: -
clone size: -
V gene: TRBV15
J gene: TRBJ2-7

CDR3 DNA: TGTGCCAGCAGTTTGGGGACGGCGAACACCGGGGAGCTGTTTTTT
CDR3 protein: CASSLGTANTGELFF
D gene: -
clone size: once
V gene: TRBV27
J gene: TRBJ2-2

CDR3 DNA: TGCACCAGCAGCCAATCCACTGGGACAGAGAACACCGGGGAGCTGTTTTTT
CDR3 protein: CTSSQSTGTENTGELFF
D gene: -
clone size: -
V gene: TRBV1
J gene: TRBJ2-2

CDR3 DNA: TGTGCCAGCAGTTACGGCAGGATCTCCTACAATGAGCAGTTCTTC
CDR3 protein: CASSYGRISYNEQFF
D gene: -
clone size: -
V gene: TRBV6-5
J gene: TRBJ2-1

CDR3 DNA: TGCGCCAGCAGCCAGACAGGTATCTCCTACGAGCAGTACTTC
CDR3 protein: CASSQTGISYEQYF
D gene: -
clone size: -
V gene: TRBV4-1
J gene: TRBJ2-7

CDR3 DNA: TGTGCCAGCAGTTTAGTACAGAACCAAGAGACCCAGTACTTC
CDR3 protein: CASSLVQNQETQYF
D gene: -
clone size: -
V gene: TRBV28
J gene: TRBJ2-5

CDR3 DNA: TGTGCCAGCAGCAAAGGAGCCTACGAGCAGTACTTC
CDR3 protein: CASSKGAYEQYF
D gene: -
clone size: -
V gene: TRBV27
J gene: TRBJ2-7

CDR3 DNA: TGTGCCACCAGCAGCCTAGCGGGACTCATAGATGAGCAGTTCTTC
CDR3 protein: CATSSLAGLIDEQFF
D gene: TRBD2
clone size: -
V gene: TRBV15
J gene: TRBJ2-1

CDR3 DNA: TGTGCCAGCAGTCCGGGTTACGGGGGCAAAAACATTCAGTACTTC
CDR3 protein: CASSPGYGGKNIQYF
D gene: -
clone size: -
V gene: TRBV27
J gene: TRBJ2-4

CDR3 DNA: TGTGCCAGCAGCACTCAAGGGGCCGAGCAGTACTTC
CDR3 protein: CASSTQGAEQYF
D gene: -
clone size: -
V gene: TRBV5-6
J gene: TRBJ2-7

CDR3 DNA: TGTGCCAGCACCCCTGCTAGCGGGAGTGGGTACAATGAGCAGTTCTTC
CDR3 protein: CASTPASGSGYNEQFF
D gene: TRBD2
clone size: once
V gene: TRBV9
J gene: TRBJ2-1

CDR3 DNA: TGTGCCAGCAGTTTAGACAGGGGCCCCTTGGATGAGCAGTTCTTC
CDR3 protein: CASSLDRGPLDEQFF
D gene: TRBD1
clone size: -
V gene: TRBV28
J gene: TRBJ2-1

CDR3 DNA: TGTGCCACCGGGGCGGCTAGGTACAATGAGCAGTTCTTC
CDR3 protein: CATGAARYNEQFF
D gene: -
clone size: -
V gene: TRBV6-6
J gene: TRBJ2-1

CDR3 DNA: TGTGCCAGCAGCTTAGAAGCGCAGAGCTCCTACGAGCAGTACTTC
CDR3 protein: CASSLEAQSSYEQYF
D gene: -
clone size: -
V gene: TRBV11-2
J gene: TRBJ2-7

CDR3 DNA: TGTGCCAGCAGTTTCCACAGGGCCGGGGAGCTGTTTTTT
CDR3 protein: CASSFHRAGELFF
D gene: -
clone size: -
V gene: TRBV27
J gene: TRBJ2-2

CDR3 DNA: TGTGCCAGCAGCTTAGCCGACAGGAATTCTGGAAACACCATATATTTT
CDR3 protein: CASSLADRNSGNTIYF
D gene: -
clone size: -
V gene: TRBV11-3
J gene: TRBJ1-3

CDR3 DNA: TGTGCCTGGGAATCGGTCAGGGAAGGAACCGGGGAGCTGTTTTTT
CDR3 protein: CAWESVREGTGELFF
D gene: -
clone size: -
V gene: TRBV30
J gene: TRBJ2-2

CDR3 DNA: TGTGCCAGCAGTTACGGGGGTCTGGATTTGTTCTTC
CDR3 protein: CASSYGGLDLFF
D gene: -
clone size: -
V gene: TRBV6-5
J gene: TRBJ2-1

CDR3 DNA: TGTGCCAGTACGGCTAGCGCGAGCTCCTACGAGCAGTACTTC
CDR3 protein: CASTASASSYEQYF
D gene: -
clone size: once
V gene: TRBV19
J gene: TRBJ2-7

CDR3 DNA: TGTGCCTGGACCAGTCTAGGGGGACAAGAGACCCAGTACTTC
CDR3 protein: CAWTSLGGQETQYF
D gene: -
clone size: once
V gene: TRBV30
J gene: TRBJ2-5

CDR3 DNA: TGTGCCAGCAGCGTAGCGGACTCCGGGGGCACTGAAGCTTTCTTT
CDR3 protein: CASSVADSGGTEAFF
D gene: -
clone size: -
V gene: TRBV9
J gene: TRBJ1-1

CDR3 DNA: TGTGCCAGCAGCACGACTCGGACAGGGGGAAACTATGGCTACACCTTC
CDR3 protein: CASSTTRTGGNYGYTF
D gene: TRBD1
clone size: few
V gene: TRBV7-9
J gene: TRBJ1-2

CDR3 DNA: TGTGCCAGCAGTTTAAACTCCAGGACTAGCGGGAGACCTACGTACGAGCAGTACTTC
CDR3 protein: CASSLNSRTSGRPTYEQYF
D gene: TRBD2
clone size: -
V gene: TRBV27
J gene: TRBJ2-7

CDR3 DNA: TGTGCCAGCAGCGCCGGCAATGAGCAGTTCTTC
CDR3 protein: CASSAGNEQFF
D gene: -
clone size: -
V gene: TRBV7-3
J gene: TRBJ2-1

CDR3 DNA: TGTGCCAGCAGTTACGCGATAGCCTACGAGCAGTACTTC
CDR3 protein: CASSYAIAYEQYF
D gene: -
clone size: -
V gene: TRBV6-5
J gene: TRBJ2-7

CDR3 DNA: TGTGCCAGCAGCGTAGAGGGACAGGGGACGTACGAGCAGTACTTC
CDR3 protein: CASSVEGQGTYEQYF
D gene: TRBD1
clone size: -
V gene: TRBV9
J gene: TRBJ2-7

CDR3 DNA: TGTGCCAGCAGTTTACGCCCTTGGACGTCCGACTCTGGAAACACCATATATTTT
CDR3 protein: CASSLRPWTSDSGNTIYF
D gene: -
clone size: -
V gene: TRBV27
J gene: TRBJ1-3

CDR3 DNA: TGTGCCAGCAGCGGCGGACTAGCGGACTCCTACGAGCAGTACTTC
CDR3 protein: CASSGGLADSYEQYF
D gene: TRBD2
clone size: once
V gene: TRBV9
J gene: TRBJ2-7

CDR3 DNA: TGTGCCAGCACCCACTCTATTACGGGTTCCCAGTACTTC
CDR3 protein: CASTHSITGSQYF
D gene: -
clone size: -
V gene: TRBV28
J gene: TRBJ2-5

CDR3 DNA: TGTGCGGGGGGGGCAGGAGAGACCCAGTACTTC
CDR3 protein: CAGGAGETQYF
D gene: -
clone size: -
V gene: TRBV6-4
J gene: TRBJ2-5

CDR3 DNA: TGTGCCAGCAGAACTACTGGGAAGAACAATGAGCAGTTCTTC
CDR3 protein: CASRTTGKNNEQFF
D gene: -
clone size: -
V gene: TRBV28
J gene: TRBJ2-1

CDR3 DNA: TGTGCCAGCAGCCAGTCGTGGGGACCCTCCTACAATGAGCAGTTCTTC
CDR3 protein: CASSQSWGPSYNEQFF
D gene: -
clone size: -
V gene: TRBV27
J gene: TRBJ2-1

CDR3 DNA: TGTGCCAGTAGTATAGAGGCCTCCGAATTTAGCAATCAGCCCCAGCATTTT
CDR3 protein: CASSIEASEFSNQPQHF
D gene: -
clone size: -
V gene: TRBV19
J gene: TRBJ1-5